This TCR beta chain came from a study of circulating CD8 cells and anti-PD-1 response in melanoma. Background on the study: Nivolumab was given intravenously at 3 mg/kg every 2 weeks. Findings and caveats of the study: A small cohort with few responders supplied the baseline and M1 comparisons.

This clonotype is termed large. The antigen is unknown. V lost 3 bases and J lost 5, with 14 bases in between. This CDR3 has 14 amino acids. Germline lookup yields CDR1 SGHTA and CDR2 FQGNSA. Using approximately 14 ng of total RNA, TCR libraries were made with the QIAseq Immune Repertoire TCR panel. TCRdb re-called the reads with MiXCR, one entry per CDR3 protein. The sample records approximately 570 distinct CDR3 sequences, around 6.5% being singletons. Sorting of live CD3+CD8+TCRalphabeta+ cells by PD-1 and/or TIGIT gave four subsets. V usage is TRBV7-2 and J usage is TRBJ2-7; weak D call: TRBD2 (7 bases). Sequences were derived from CD8+ T cells from PBMCs, sampled at baseline or after one month of anti-PD-1 therapy (not recorded which). The sequence came from a human donor with melanoma. CDR3 nucleotide sequence: TGTGCCAGCAGCTTTTCGGGGGGCCATAACGAGCAGTACTTC. Translation gives CASSFSGGHNEQYF.